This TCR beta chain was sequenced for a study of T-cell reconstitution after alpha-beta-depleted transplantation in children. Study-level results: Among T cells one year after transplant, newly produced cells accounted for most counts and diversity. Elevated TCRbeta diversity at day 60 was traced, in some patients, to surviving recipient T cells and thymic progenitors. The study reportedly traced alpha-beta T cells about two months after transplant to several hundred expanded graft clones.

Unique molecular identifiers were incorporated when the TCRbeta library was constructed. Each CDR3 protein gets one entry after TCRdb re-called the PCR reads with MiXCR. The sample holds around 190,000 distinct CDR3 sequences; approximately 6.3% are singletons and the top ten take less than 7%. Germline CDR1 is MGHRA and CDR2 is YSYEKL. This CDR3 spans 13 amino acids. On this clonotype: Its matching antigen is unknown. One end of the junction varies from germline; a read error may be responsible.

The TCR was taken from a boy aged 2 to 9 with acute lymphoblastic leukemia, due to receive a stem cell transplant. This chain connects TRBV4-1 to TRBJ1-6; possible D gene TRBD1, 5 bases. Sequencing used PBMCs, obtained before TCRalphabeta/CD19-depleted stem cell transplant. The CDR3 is CAMGPGRGSPLHF. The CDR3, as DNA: TGTGCCATGGGCCCCGGTCGGGGGTCACCCCTCCACTTT.